The 21 T cell receptor beta chains below all came from one sample that was sequenced in a study of Graves' ophthalmopathy and Graves' hyperthyroidism. Investigators amplified TCR beta CDR3 regions from RNA transcripts. The library came from an HTBI-primed first-round RT-PCR and a second-round multiplex PCR. TCRdb re-analysed the multiplex PCR reads in MiXCR, keeping a single row per CDR3 protein. This table holds 200,000 to 250,000 distinct CDR3 sequences, just under 30% found once. The sample was peripheral blood. These receptors were taken from a man over 45 with Graves' ophthalmopathy.

This clonotype came up many times. This chain connects TRBV6-5 to TRBJ1-6; D remains unclear. This CDR3 region has 18 residues. Trimming shortened V by 0 bases and J by 5 bases, and 17 bases separated the two germline ends. Looked up from germline, CDR1 is MNHEY and CDR2 is SVGAGI. The CDR3 nucleotides read TGTGCCAGCAGTTACTCGAATTGGGCGGCACGGGATAATTCACCCCTCCACTTT. Protein: CASSYSNWAARDNSPLHF.

This chain connects TRBV12-3 or TRBV12-4 to TRBJ1-2; D is possibly TRBD1 (5 bases). Trimming shortened V by 6 bases and J by 1 base, and 12 bases separated the two germline ends. The CDR3 is made up of 14 amino acids. The CDR3 sequence: CASRGDGLNYGYTF. The DNA for the CDR3 is TGTGCCAGCAGGGGGGACGGTCTTAACTATGGCTACACCTTC.

The chain carries TRBV20-1 and TRBJ1-1, with a tentative D call TRBD1 (5 bases). Germline lookup yields CDR1 DFQATT and CDR2 SNEGSKA (reference sequence). V lost 0 bases to trimming and J lost 0 bases, with 11 bases between them. This CDR3 is built from 15 residues. The DNA of the CDR3 is TGCAGTGCTAGAGATTTCAGGGCAATGAACACTGAAGCTTTCTTT. Residues: CSARDFRAMNTEAFF.

This clonotype has ten or more counts. V usage is TRBV30 and J usage is TRBJ2-2; no clear D gene. The CDR3 has 15 amino acids. The germline V and J ends were trimmed by 0 bases and 4 bases, with 12 bases remaining between them. Germline V gives CDR1 GTSNPN, CDR2 SVGIG (reference sequence). The CDR3 bases are TGTGCCTGGAGTGTACGTGTTCGGATCACCGGGGAGCTGTTTTTT. Translating it yields CAWSVRVRITGELFF.

This clonotype was counted ten times or more. V and J are TRBV6-5 and TRBJ1-1; D is perhaps TRBD1 (5 bases). V was trimmed by 8 bases and J by 0 bases, leaving 10 bases between them. Germline V CDR1 and CDR2: MNHEY, SVGAGI. The length of the CDR3 is 13 residues. DNA for the CDR3: TGTGCCAGCGAAAGGGGCATGAACACTGAAGCTTTCTTT. Protein product: CASERGMNTEAFF.

The genes are TRBV7-3 and TRBJ1-3; no clear D gene. This CDR3 spans 12 amino acids. The germline gives CDR1 SGHTA, CDR2 FQGTGA. V lost 3 bases and J lost 8, with 8 bases in between. The DNA for the CDR3 is TGTGCCAGCAGCTTTAAGGGTGACACCATATATTTT. Translating it yields CASSFKGDTIYF.

The V gene is TRBV6-9, the J gene TRBJ2-7, with TRBD1 identical over 9 bases. The CDR3 is made up of 17 amino acids. After removal of 3 bases from V and 0 bases from J, the junction contained 9 bases not matched to a gene. Germline CDR1 reads MNHGY; CDR2 reads SVAAGI. Here the CDR3 DNA reads TGTGCCAGCAGTTACCTTCGGACAGGGGTGAGCTCCTACGAGCAGTACTTC. It yields the protein CASSYLRTGVSSYEQYF.

This chain uses TRBV10-1 with TRBJ1-1; no reliable D call. Germline CDR1 is WNHNN and CDR2 is SYGVQD (reference sequence). This CDR3 has 13 residues. V was pared by 5 bases and J by 1 base, with 8 bases between. The DNA of the CDR3 is TGCGCCAGCAGTACCGGGCCGAACACTGAAGCTTTCTTT. Translating it yields CASSTGPNTEAFF.

DNA of the CDR3: TGTGCCAGCAGACAACACCGGGGCCGAGGGTCTTTCTTT. It is translated as CASRQHRGRGSFF. V gene TRBV28 combines with J gene TRBJ1-1; possibly TRBD1 for D (5 bases). The germline CDR1 and CDR2 sequences are MDHEN and SYDVKM. The CDR3 sequence is 13 residues long. The V gene lost 6 bases and the J gene lost 12 bases, with 20 bases spanning the gap.

This clonotype came up once. The V and J genes are TRBV10-3 and TRBJ2-7, with 14 bases lining up with TRBD2. This CDR3 is built from 16 residues. Germline V lookup: CDR1 ENHRY, CDR2 SYGVKD. Germline trimming cut 6 bases from V and 3 bases from J; bases unmatched to any gene: 7. CDR3 nucleotide sequence: TGTGCCATCAGGACCGGCGGGACTAGCGGGGGCTACGAGCAGTACTTC. It translates to CAIRTGGTSGGYEQYF.

This rearrangement joins TRBV6-2 or TRBV6-3 to TRBJ1-5, with D perhaps TRBD1 (5 bases). The V and J ends lost 6 bases and 8 bases respectively, with 8 bases between them. Germline-derived CDR1 and CDR2 are MNHEY and SVGEGT. The CDR3 is 11 amino acids. This CDR3 is CASSAGKPQHF. The CDR3, as DNA: TGTGCCAGCAGCGCAGGGAAGCCCCAGCATTTT.

This clonotype was recorded many times. CDR3: CASSLAMILSGELFF. For the CDR3, the DNA is TGTGCCAGCAGCTTAGCCATGATCTTATCCGGGGAGCTGTTTTTT. The chain has TRBV7-2 and TRBJ2-2; D unclear. There are 15 residues in the CDR3. Trimming took 0 bases from V and 6 from J, leaving 11 bases between them. Germline V gene sequence: CDR1 SGHTA, CDR2 FQGNSA.

The chain carries TRBV9 and TRBJ1-2; 12 nucleotides match TRBD1. After removal of 4 bases from V and 2 bases from J, the junction contained 3 bases not matched to a gene. Germline assignment: CDR1 SGDLS and CDR2 YYNGEE. The CDR3 has 15 amino acids. CDR3 DNA: TGTGCCAGCAGCCCAGGGACAGGGGGCAACTATGGCTACACCTTC. Translated, it gives CASSPGTGGNYGYTF.

Ten or more counts support this clonotype. DNA of the CDR3: TGTGCCAGCGATAGATCTCGGGACAGCCGAGGGTATGGCTACACCTTC. Its protein is CASDRSRDSRGYGYTF. V and J are TRBV12-3 or TRBV12-4 and TRBJ1-2, with 7 bases lining up with TRBD1. V lost 8 bases to trimming and J lost 5 bases; unmatched junction nucleotides: 17. CDR3 length: 16 amino acids.

This clonotype was seen many times. J is TRBJ1-2 and V is TRBV20-1; D might be TRBD1 (5 bases). Germline V lookup: CDR1 DFQATT, CDR2 SNEGSKA (reference sequence). Deletions cut 6 bases from V and 2 bases from J, with 16 bases between. This CDR3 has 14 amino acids. In DNA form, the CDR3 reads TGCAGTGCCGTCTCAGGGATCGGGAACTATGGCTACACCTTC. It is translated as CSAVSGIGNYGYTF.

This clonotype was seen repeatedly, ten times or more. The J gene is TRBJ2-2, the V gene TRBV4-1; D remains unclear. The CDR3 is 14 residues long. Germline loops: CDR1 MGHRA, CDR2 YSYEKL. V lost 1 base, J lost 0 bases, and 3 bases lay in between. This chain's CDR3 is CASSQVANTGELFF. CDR3 DNA: TGCGCCAGCAGCCAAGTCGCGAACACCGGGGAGCTGTTTTTT.

The V call is TRBV12-3 or TRBV12-4, the J call TRBJ1-2; 9 positions match TRBD1. J was trimmed by 8 bases and V by 6 bases; bases with no gene match: 13. The CDR3 runs to 15 residues. CDR3: CASSWGEQGARGYTF. The CDR3 DNA sequence: TGTGCCAGCAGCTGGGGGGAACAGGGGGCTAGGGGCTACACCTTC.

This clonotype was detected ten times or more. The V gene is TRBV20-1, the J gene TRBJ2-7; D not resolved. The ends were cut back, 3 bases at V and 2 bases at J, with 17 bases in the middle. CDR3 size: 15 residues. The V gene's germline CDR1 is DFQATT and CDR2 SNEGSKA (reference sequence). This chain's CDR3 is CSASSNAAATYEQYF. CDR3 bases: TGCAGTGCTAGTTCCAATGCGGCAGCTACCTACGAGCAGTACTTC.

The chain has TRBV10-2 and TRBJ1-5; 8 bases are a match to TRBD1. The CDR3 contains 17 residues. The junction had 20 bases not matched to a gene; V was cut back by 11 bases and J by 5 bases. The germline gives CDR1 WSHSY, CDR2 SAAADI. The CDR3 nucleotides are TGCGCCGTTGGTAAGAGGACAGGGCGAAAGGCGGATCAGCCCCAGCATTTT. Its protein product is CAVGKRTGRKADQPQHF.

This clonotype appeared once. The rearrangement joins TRBV11-2 to TRBJ2-5, with D maybe TRBD2 (6 bases). The CDR3 has 16 amino acids. Germline V gives CDR1 SGHAT, CDR2 FQNNGV. V was trimmed by 5 bases and J by 7 bases, leaving 23 bases between them. The CDR3 loop reads CASSPQSGVFGGTQYF. The DNA for the CDR3 is TGTGCCAGCAGCCCTCAGTCGGGGGTTTTCGGCGGGACCCAGTACTTC.

This chain joins TRBV12-3 or TRBV12-4 and TRBJ2-7; 8 positions agree with TRBD2. Germline trimming cut 1 base from V and 2 bases from J; bases unmatched to any gene: 7. There are 16 residues in the CDR3. In DNA form, the CDR3 reads TGTGCCAGCAGTTTAGGGCCCCGGGGGGGGGCCTACGAGCAGTACTTC. It translates to CASSLGPRGGAYEQYF.